The clone carrying this TCR beta chain was seen only a few times. Its specificity is unknown. TCRdb redid the calling of the RT-PCR reads with MiXCR, one entry per CDR3 protein. The table lists approximately 530,000 distinct CDR3 sequences, 10% to 15% of them singletons. The V end lost 1 base, the J end lost 5 bases, and 11 bases lay between the germline ends. Germline-derived CDR1 and CDR2 are SNHLY and FYNNEI. The CDR3 sequence is 14 residues long. This entry comes from a study of response to subunit inactivated influenza vaccine. Overall study results and limits: Each seasonal flu vaccination may recruit only limited new T cells, authors suggested.

This material consisted of PBMCs from blood, taken about 40 days after vaccination. J is TRBJ2-5 and V is TRBV2, with a possible D match to TRBD1 (6 bases). The clonotype originates from a man aged 45 to 65 who received an inactivated influenza vaccine. CDR3 amino acids: CASSEVGAEETQYF. CDR3 in DNA: TGTGCCAGCAGTGAAGTGGGGGCGGAGGAGACCCAGTACTTC.